These 32 T cell receptor beta chains share one sample of origin, sequenced in a study of response to subunit inactivated influenza vaccine. TCRdb re-called the RT-PCR reads through MiXCR, storing one row per CDR3 protein. The table shows hundreds of thousands of distinct CDR3 sequences, with around 13% occurring only once. Here the sequenced sample was PBMCs from blood, taken less than 15 days before vaccination. These TCRs come from a man aged 45-65 years who received an inactivated influenza vaccine.

This clonotype has more than one count but fewer than ten. The chain uses TRBV20-1 and TRBJ2-1; maybe TRBD1 (6 bases). The CDR3 has 13 amino acids. Trimming shortened V by 6 bases and J by 2 bases, and 11 bases separated the two germline ends. Germline V CDR1 and CDR2: DFQATT, SNEGSKA (reference sequence). CDR3 nucleotide sequence: TGCAGTGCACCAGGGGCGGCCTACAATGAGCAGTTCTTC. It yields the protein CSAPGAAYNEQFF.

This chain uses TRBV12-3 or TRBV12-4 with TRBJ1-6; D is uncertain. This CDR3 has 14 residues. Trimming removed 4 bases at V and 10 bases at J, with 14 bases between. The CDR3 is CASSYPEQRSPLHF. CDR3 bases: TGTGCCAGCAGTTATCCGGAGCAACGCTCACCCCTCCACTTT.

This clonotype has only a few counts. This chain uses TRBV12-3 or TRBV12-4 with TRBJ2-7; the D is unclear. The V gene lost 5 bases and the J gene lost 7 bases, with 12 bases spanning the gap. CDR3 size: 12 residues. CDR3 in amino acids: CASSPGPPEQYF. For the CDR3, the DNA is TGTGCCAGCAGTCCAGGACCCCCGGAGCAGTACTTC.

The rearrangement uses TRBV5-6 and TRBJ2-7; 9 positions match TRBD2. CDR3 size: 14 residues. The V segment lost 4 bases and the J segment 5 bases; nucleotides outside the gene matches: 7. From germline, CDR1 is SGHDT and CDR2 YYEEEE. CDR3 nucleotide sequence: TGTGCCAGCAGCCTCGGCGGGAGGGCCCACGAGCAGTACTTC. This codes for CASSLGGRAHEQYF.

The chain couples TRBV5-6 to TRBJ1-2; the D gene is possibly TRBD1 (6 bases). CDR3 size: 15 residues. V lost 4 bases and J lost 4, with 17 bases in between. Germline V gene data show CDR1 as SGHDT and CDR2 as YYEEEE. CDR3 residues: CASSETPGVAYGYTF. CDR3 sequence (DNA): TGTGCCAGCAGCGAGACCCCAGGGGTCGCCTATGGCTACACCTTC.

This clonotype was seen ten or more times. The chain has TRBV6-2 or TRBV6-3 and TRBJ2-7, with 11 positions matching TRBD2. With V trimmed by 7 bases and J by 4 bases, 6 bases remained unmatched. The germline V gene has CDR1 MNHEY and CDR2 SVGEGT. The CDR3 extends over 14 amino acids. In DNA form, the CDR3 reads TGTGCCAGCACGAAGACTAGCGGGGCATACGAGCAGTACTTC. It translates to CASTKTSGAYEQYF.

This clonotype was seen a few times. V is TRBV9 and J is TRBJ2-7, with D perhaps being TRBD1 or TRBD2 (6 bases each). Trimming shortened V by 1 base and J by 6 bases, and 17 bases separated the two germline ends. This CDR3 is 15 amino acids long. The germline CDR1 and CDR2 sequences are SGDLS and YYNGEE. The CDR3 bases are TGTGCCAGCAGCGTACGAGCCGGGGGCGATTCCGAGCAGTACTTC. The encoded protein is CASSVRAGGDSEQYF.

On this clonotype: It may be a read error: a sequence one base away is much more abundant. This sequence joins TRBV5-5 and TRBJ2-7, with D uncertain. Germline V gene sequence: CDR1 SGHKS, CDR2 YYEKEE (reference sequence). The CDR3 contains 12 residues. Trimming cost V 1 base and J 9 bases, with 11 bases left between them. The CDR3 nucleotides are TGTGCCAGCAGCTTGACCCTAAACGGGCAGTACTTC. It translates to CASSLTLNGQYF.

This clonotype was seen a handful of times. The chain employs TRBV7-8 and TRBJ2-3, with D possibly being TRBD1 (6 bases). The CDR3 loop spans 16 amino acids. The V gene lost 4 bases and the J gene lost 2 bases, with 16 bases spanning the gap. The germline CDR1 and CDR2 sequences are SGHVS and FQNEAQ. The CDR3 region has the DNA TGTGCCAGCAGCTCTCGCAACAGGGACATCACAGATACGCAGTATTTT. It translates to CASSSRNRDITDTQYF.

The chain joins TRBV4-3 to TRBJ2-7, with TRBD1 matching 7 bases. Germline CDR1 reads LGHNA; CDR2 reads YSLEER. The V and J ends lost 3 bases and 12 bases, in that order; junction bases with no gene match: 11. The CDR3 consists of 13 residues. In DNA form, the CDR3 reads TGCGCCAGCAGCCAGGACACCGGGACAGATTTGTACTTC. As protein: CASSQDTGTDLYF.

V gene TRBV10-3 combines with J gene TRBJ2-5, with 8 bases that match TRBD2. CDR3 length equals 12 residues. Unmatched junction bases numbered 2, after V lost 11 bases and J lost 0 bases. Germline CDR1 is ENHRY and CDR2 is SYGVKD. The CDR3 loop is CASAGDQETQYF. The CDR3 DNA reads as TGTGCCTCAGCGGGGGACCAAGAGACCCAGTACTTC.

V usage is TRBV12-3 or TRBV12-4 and J usage is TRBJ1-5; D remains ambiguous. The V gene lost 6 bases and the J gene lost 0 bases, with 15 bases spanning the gap. The CDR3 sequence is 16 residues long. The CDR3 DNA reads as TGTGCCAGCAGGGACGACAAAGGGAGTAGCAATCAGCCCCAGCATTTT. This codes for CASRDDKGSSNQPQHF.

This clonotype appeared a few times. This chain uses TRBV10-3 with TRBJ1-3; the D gene is possibly TRBD1 (6 bases). Per the germline V gene, CDR1 is ENHRY and CDR2 is SYGVKD. The CDR3 has 18 residues. V was clipped by 3 bases and J by 0 bases, with 18 bases between them. CDR3 amino acids: CAISENPNRASSGNTIYF. CDR3 bases: TGTGCCATCAGTGAAAATCCCAACAGGGCAAGCTCTGGAAACACCATATATTTT.

This clonotype was detected many times. The chain is built from TRBV12-3 or TRBV12-4 and TRBJ1-1, with no clear D. Trimming pared 4 bases from V and 1 base from J, leaving 10 bases between. The CDR3 length is 14 residues. The CDR3 spells CASSSTPTNTEAFF. The CDR3 DNA sequence: TGTGCCAGCAGTTCGACACCGACGAACACTGAAGCTTTCTTT.

This clonotype has just a few counts. The gene calls are TRBV7-9 and TRBJ1-4; perhaps TRBD1 as D (5 bases). Between the trimmed V and J ends, which lost 2 bases and 8 bases, there was a span of 12 bases. The length of the CDR3 is 14 residues. The germline V gene has CDR1 SEHNR and CDR2 FQNEAQ (reference sequence). The CDR3: CASSLRGLREKLFF. The CDR3, as DNA: TGTGCCAGCAGCTTAAGGGGTTTACGGGAAAAACTGTTTTTT.

The rearrangement uses TRBV7-2 and TRBJ2-5; possibly TRBD2 for D (5 bases). The CDR3 extends over 17 amino acids. Trimming pared 1 base from V and 1 base from J, leaving 16 bases between. CDR1 and CDR2 from the germline V gene are SGHTA and FQGNSA. CDR3 sequence (DNA): TGTGCCAGCAGCTTAGTGGGTCGGGCGGGTTCCCAAGAGACCCAGTACTTC. Amino acid sequence: CASSLVGRAGSQETQYF.

This rearrangement joins TRBV6-1 to TRBJ1-1; 7 bases fit TRBD1. V was pared by 3 bases and J by 4 bases, with 8 bases of the junction left unmatched. Germline V gene sequence: CDR1 MNHNS, CDR2 SASEGT. The CDR3 consists of 15 residues. CDR3 in DNA: TGTGCCAGCAGTGAGTTCGGCAGGGGGGTCACTGAAGCTTTCTTT. This encodes CASSEFGRGVTEAFF.

As to this clonotype: A much larger clone lies a single base off, so this may be a read error. V gene TRBV7-9 combines with J gene TRBJ2-1, with D tentatively TRBD1 (6 bases). Per the germline V gene, CDR1 is SEHNR and CDR2 is FQNEAQ (reference sequence). This CDR3 region has 15 residues. V lost 5 bases and J lost 4, with 15 bases in between. The CDR3 is CASSVLPGEYNEQFF. DNA for the CDR3: TGTGCCAGCAGCGTTCTTCCAGGGGAATACAATGAGCAGTTCTTC.

This clonotype came up a few times. The V and J genes are TRBV10-3 and TRBJ1-3, with 9 bases identical to TRBD1. This CDR3 comprises 15 residues. With V trimmed by 6 bases and J by 4 bases, 7 bases remained unmatched. Germline loops: CDR1 ENHRY, CDR2 SYGVKD. CDR3 bases: TGTGCCATCAGGGACGCCGGGACAGGGGGAAACACCATATATTTT. Its protein is CAIRDAGTGGNTIYF.

In the case of this clonotype: A much larger clone lies one base from this, so it may be a read error. The chain carries TRBV28 and TRBJ2-5; D unclear. The V end was cut by 6 bases, the J end by 4 bases, with 3 bases between. The CDR3 is 10 amino acids. The germline V gene encodes CDR1 MDHEN and CDR2 SYDVKM. This CDR3 is CASRRETQYF. The CDR3 DNA follows: TGTGCCAGCAGACGAGAGACCCAGTACTTC. Drawing the rest from reference TRBV28 and TRBJ2-5, the complete variable domain is DVKVTQSSRYLVKRTGEKVFLECVQDMDHENMFWYRQDPGLGLRLIYFSYDVKMKEKGDIPEGYSVSREKKERFSLILESASTNQTSMYLCASRRETQYFGPGTRLLVL.

This clonotype was picked up a small number of times. The chain has TRBV2 and TRBJ2-5; TRBD2 matches 11 bases. This CDR3 has 15 residues. V lost 4 bases and J lost 5; bases outside the gene matches: 6. The germline gives CDR1 SNHLY, CDR2 FYNNEI. The DNA of the CDR3 is TGTGCCAGCAGTGGACTAGCGGGGAGGTCTGAGACCCAGTACTTC. Translation gives CASSGLAGRSETQYF.

This clonotype was recorded at least ten times. The chain's CDR3 is CASSQDLPGQGVLSYGYTF. The DNA for the CDR3 is TGCGCCAGCAGCCAAGATCTCCCCGGACAGGGCGTCCTGAGCTATGGCTACACCTTC. This chain connects TRBV4-3 to TRBJ1-2, with TRBD1 matching 8 bases. CDR1 is LGHNA and CDR2 is YSLEER in the germline V gene. The CDR3 sequence is 19 residues long. V lost 0 bases and J lost 4; bases outside the gene matches: 16.

The rearrangement uses TRBV20-1 and TRBJ2-5; maybe TRBD1 (6 bases). The CDR3 consists of 16 residues. V was pared by 0 bases and J by 5 bases, with 19 bases between. The germline gives CDR1 DFQATT, CDR2 SNEGSKA (reference sequence). The CDR3 nucleotides read TGCAGTGCTAGAGATAGCAGGGGATCCTTCGGGGAGACCCAGTACTTC. Residues: CSARDSRGSFGETQYF.

The chain uses TRBV10-2 and TRBJ2-7; D perhaps matches TRBD1 (5 bases). V was shortened by 7 bases and J by 5 bases, with 15 bases between the two germline ends. The germline gives CDR1 WSHSY, CDR2 SAAADI. The CDR3 has 13 amino acids. DNA for the CDR3: TGCGCCAGCAACTTTCAGGGTCACCACGAGCAGTACTTC. It specifies CASNFQGHHEQYF.

This clonotype was counted ten times or more. The V gene is TRBV12-3 or TRBV12-4, the J gene TRBJ2-2; D not resolved. V lost 4 bases, J lost 2 bases, and 11 bases lay in between. CDR3 size: 15 residues. The CDR3: CASSSWLENTGELFF. The CDR3 DNA follows: TGTGCCAGCAGTTCTTGGTTGGAAAACACCGGGGAGCTGTTTTTT.

This clonotype was counted between two and nine times. The rearrangement joins TRBV11-2 to TRBJ2-2; 8 bases line up with TRBD1. Germline CDR1 and CDR2: SGHAT and FQNNGV. This CDR3 spans 14 amino acids. J gave up 7 bases and V 4 bases, and 5 bases lay outside the gene matches. The CDR3 nucleotides are TGTGCCAGCAGCTCCAGGGGGCTGGGCGGGGAGCTGTTTTTT. Translated, it gives CASSSRGLGGELFF. Full variable domain (missing parts from reference TRBV11-2 and TRBJ2-2): EAGVAQSPRYKIIEKRQSVAFWCNPISGHATLYWYQQILGQGPKLLIQFQNNGVVDDSQLPKDRFSAERLKGVDSTLKIQPAKLEDSAVYLCASSSRGLGGELFFGEGSRLTVL.

In this sample, this clonotype turned up a few times. The chain uses TRBV6-5 and TRBJ2-3, with D hard to call. The V gene's germline CDR1 is MNHEY and CDR2 SVGAGI. This CDR3 is 16 amino acids long. Trimming cost V 3 bases and J 0 bases, with 13 bases left between them. The CDR3 nucleotides are TGTGCCAGCAGTTATACGGCAGTCACTAGCACAGATACGCAGTATTTT. Protein product: CASSYTAVTSTDTQYF.

The CDR3 protein is CSARPLASGTLRNEQFF. The CDR3 DNA sequence: TGCAGTGCTAGACCCTTGGCTAGCGGGACTTTAAGAAATGAGCAGTTCTTC. This chain joins TRBV20-1 and TRBJ2-1; 9 bases agree with TRBD2. This CDR3 comprises 17 residues. The germline gives CDR1 DFQATT, CDR2 SNEGSKA (reference sequence). V was pared by 2 bases and J by 7 bases, with 15 bases of the junction left unmatched.

This chain connects TRBV4-3 to TRBJ2-2, with D perhaps matching TRBD2 (5 bases). This CDR3 contains 16 residues. The germline V and J ends were trimmed by 0 bases and 1 base, with 9 bases remaining between them. Germline V gene lookup returns CDR1 LGHNA and CDR2 YSLEER. This CDR3 reads CASSQELGMNTGELFF. The CDR3 bases are TGCGCCAGCAGCCAAGAACTAGGGATGAACACCGGGGAGCTGTTTTTT.

This clonotype was seen a few times. The V gene is TRBV10-3, the J gene TRBJ2-7; possible D gene TRBD2, 5 bases. Germline CDR1 is ENHRY and CDR2 is SYGVKD. This CDR3 has 13 amino acids. V gave up 3 bases and J gave up 2 bases, with 8 bases separating them. The CDR3 here is CAISEFGAYEQYF. Here the CDR3 DNA reads TGTGCCATCAGTGAATTCGGGGCCTACGAGCAGTACTTC.

The rearrangement uses TRBV6-2 or TRBV6-3 and TRBJ2-5; 9 bases line up with TRBD1. The CDR3 runs 17 residues. Trimming at V came to 4 bases and at J to 4 bases, leaving 13 bases not matched to a gene. In germline, CDR1 is MNHEY, CDR2 SVGEGT. The CDR3 nucleotides read TGTGCCAGCAGTTCCTCTGTTGACCACAGGGGGCTAGAGACCCAGTACTTC. It translates to CASSSSVDHRGLETQYF.

The rearrangement uses TRBV12-3 or TRBV12-4 and TRBJ1-2; 7 nucleotides agree with TRBD1. This CDR3 spans 20 amino acids. Trimming at V came to 7 bases and at J to 1 base, leaving 24 bases not matched to a gene. CDR3: CASTSTGTVNHHRVNYGYTF. The CDR3 DNA is TGTGCCAGCACTTCCACCGGGACAGTAAACCATCATAGGGTTAACTATGGCTACACCTTC.